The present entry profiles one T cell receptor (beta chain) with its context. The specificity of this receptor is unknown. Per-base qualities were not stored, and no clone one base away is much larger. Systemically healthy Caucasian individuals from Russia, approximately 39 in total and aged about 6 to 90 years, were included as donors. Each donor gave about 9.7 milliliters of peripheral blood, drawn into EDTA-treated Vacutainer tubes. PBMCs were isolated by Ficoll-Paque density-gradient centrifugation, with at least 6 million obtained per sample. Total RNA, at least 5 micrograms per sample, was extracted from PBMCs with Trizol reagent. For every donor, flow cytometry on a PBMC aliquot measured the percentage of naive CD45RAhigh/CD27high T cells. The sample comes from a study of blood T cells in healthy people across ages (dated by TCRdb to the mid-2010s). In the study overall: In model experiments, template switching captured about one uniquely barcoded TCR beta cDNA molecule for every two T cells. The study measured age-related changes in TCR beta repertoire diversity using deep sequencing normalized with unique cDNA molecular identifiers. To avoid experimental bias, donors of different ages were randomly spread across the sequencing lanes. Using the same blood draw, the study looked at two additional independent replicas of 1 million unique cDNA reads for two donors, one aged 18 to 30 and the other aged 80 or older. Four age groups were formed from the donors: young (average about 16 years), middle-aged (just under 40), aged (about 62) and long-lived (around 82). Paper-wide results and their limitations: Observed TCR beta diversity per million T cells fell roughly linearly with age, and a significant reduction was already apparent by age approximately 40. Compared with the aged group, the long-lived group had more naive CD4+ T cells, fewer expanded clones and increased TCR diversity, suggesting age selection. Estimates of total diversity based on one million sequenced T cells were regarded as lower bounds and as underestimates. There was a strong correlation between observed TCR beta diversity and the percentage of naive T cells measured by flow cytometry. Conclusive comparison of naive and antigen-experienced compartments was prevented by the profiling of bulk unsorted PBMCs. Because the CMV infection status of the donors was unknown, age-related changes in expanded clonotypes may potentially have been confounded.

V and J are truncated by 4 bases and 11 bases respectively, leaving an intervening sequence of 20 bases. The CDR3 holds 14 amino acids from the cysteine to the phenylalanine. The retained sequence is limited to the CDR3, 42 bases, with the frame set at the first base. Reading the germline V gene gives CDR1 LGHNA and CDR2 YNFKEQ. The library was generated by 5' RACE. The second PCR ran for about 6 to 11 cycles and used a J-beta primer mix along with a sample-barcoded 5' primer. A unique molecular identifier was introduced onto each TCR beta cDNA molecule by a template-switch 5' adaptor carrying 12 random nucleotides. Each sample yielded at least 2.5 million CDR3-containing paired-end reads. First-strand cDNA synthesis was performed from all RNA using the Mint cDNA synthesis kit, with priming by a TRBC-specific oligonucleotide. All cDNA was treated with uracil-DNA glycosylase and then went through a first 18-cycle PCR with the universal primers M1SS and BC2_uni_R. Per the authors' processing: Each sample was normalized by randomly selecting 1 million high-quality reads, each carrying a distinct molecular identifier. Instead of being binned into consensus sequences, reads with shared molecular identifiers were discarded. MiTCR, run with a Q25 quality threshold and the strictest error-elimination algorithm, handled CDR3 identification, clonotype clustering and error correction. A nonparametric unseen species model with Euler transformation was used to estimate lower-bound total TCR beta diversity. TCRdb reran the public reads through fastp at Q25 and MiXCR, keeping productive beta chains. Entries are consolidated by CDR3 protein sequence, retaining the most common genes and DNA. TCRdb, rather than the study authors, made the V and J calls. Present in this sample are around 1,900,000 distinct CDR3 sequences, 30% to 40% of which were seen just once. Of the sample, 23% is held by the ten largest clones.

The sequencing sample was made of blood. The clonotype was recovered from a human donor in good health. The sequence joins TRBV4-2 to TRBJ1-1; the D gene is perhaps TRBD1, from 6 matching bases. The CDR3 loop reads CASSPDTDRFRAFF. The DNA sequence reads TGTGCCAGCAGCCCCGATACCGACAGGTTTCGGGCTTTCTTT.